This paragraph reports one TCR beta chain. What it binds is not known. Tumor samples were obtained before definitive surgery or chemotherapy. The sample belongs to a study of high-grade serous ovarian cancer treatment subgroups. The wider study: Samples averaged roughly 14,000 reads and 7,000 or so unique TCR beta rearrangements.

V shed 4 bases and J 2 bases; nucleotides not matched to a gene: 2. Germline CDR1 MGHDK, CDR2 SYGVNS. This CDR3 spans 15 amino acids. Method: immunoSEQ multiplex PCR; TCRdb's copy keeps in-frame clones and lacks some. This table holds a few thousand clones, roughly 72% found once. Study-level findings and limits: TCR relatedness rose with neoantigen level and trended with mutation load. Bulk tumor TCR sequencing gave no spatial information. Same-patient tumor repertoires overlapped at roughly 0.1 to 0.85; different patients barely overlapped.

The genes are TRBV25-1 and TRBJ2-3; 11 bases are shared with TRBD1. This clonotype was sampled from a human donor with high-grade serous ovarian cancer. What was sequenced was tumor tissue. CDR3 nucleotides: TGTGCCAGCAGTGGGGACAGGGGGTACACAGATACGCAGTATTTT. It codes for CASSGDRGYTDTQYF.